The subject of this entry is one T cell receptor beta chain. Trimming removed 5 bases at V and 7 bases at J, with 11 bases between. This CDR3 contains 12 residues. Germline CDR1 reads SGHAT; CDR2 reads FQNNGV. The source of the sample is a study of T cell changes during pregnancy in multiple sclerosis. Repertoires were generated with immunoSEQ multiplex PCR, while TCRdb's copy carries only in-frame clones and drops some. The sample contains about 60,000 clones, about nine tenths of which appear only once. V is TRBV11-2 and J is TRBJ1-1, with D unresolved. The sequences come from peripheral blood, collected in the second trimester of pregnancy. This sequence was found in a female donor with multiple sclerosis, enrolled in a pregnancy study. CDR3 sequence (DNA): TGTGCCAGCAGCCAGACCCTAGTTGAAGCTTTCTTT. As protein: CASSQTLVEAFF. The full variable domain, rest sourced from reference TRBV11-2 and TRBJ1-1, is EAGVAQSPRYKIIEKRQSVAFWCNPISGHATLYWYQQILGQGPKLLIQFQNNGVVDDSQLPKDRFSAERLKGVDSTLKIQPAKLEDSAVYLCASSQTLVEAFFGQGTRLTVV.